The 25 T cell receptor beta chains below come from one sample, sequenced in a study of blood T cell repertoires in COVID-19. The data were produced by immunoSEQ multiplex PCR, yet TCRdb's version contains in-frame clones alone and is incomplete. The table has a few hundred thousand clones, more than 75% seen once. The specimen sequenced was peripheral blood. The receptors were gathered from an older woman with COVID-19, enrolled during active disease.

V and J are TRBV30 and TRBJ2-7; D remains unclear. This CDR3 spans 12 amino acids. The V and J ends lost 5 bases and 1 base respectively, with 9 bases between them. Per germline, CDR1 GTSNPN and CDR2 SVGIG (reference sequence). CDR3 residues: CAWAQSSYEQYF. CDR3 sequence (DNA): TGTGCCTGGGCACAGAGTTCCTACGAGCAGTACTTC.

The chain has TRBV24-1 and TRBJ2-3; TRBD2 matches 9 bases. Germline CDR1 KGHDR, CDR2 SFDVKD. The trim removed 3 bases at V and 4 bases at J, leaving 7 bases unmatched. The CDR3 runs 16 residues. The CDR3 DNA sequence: TGTGCCACCAGTGATACCACACTAGCGGGCCCAGATACGCAGTATTTT. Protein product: CATSDTTLAGPDTQYF.

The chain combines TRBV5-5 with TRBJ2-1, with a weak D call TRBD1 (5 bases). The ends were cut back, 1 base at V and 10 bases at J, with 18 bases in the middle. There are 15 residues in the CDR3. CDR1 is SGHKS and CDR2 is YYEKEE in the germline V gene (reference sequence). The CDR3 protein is CASSLQARVLGEQFF. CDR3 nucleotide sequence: TGTGCCAGCAGCTTGCAAGCCAGGGTTTTAGGGGAGCAGTTCTTC. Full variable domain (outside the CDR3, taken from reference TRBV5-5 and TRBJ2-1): DAGVTQSPTHLIKTRGQQVTLRCSPISGHKSVSWYQQVLGQGPQFIFQYYEKEERGRGNFPDRFSARQFPNYSSELNVNALLLGDSALYLCASSLQARVLGEQFFGPGTRLTVL.

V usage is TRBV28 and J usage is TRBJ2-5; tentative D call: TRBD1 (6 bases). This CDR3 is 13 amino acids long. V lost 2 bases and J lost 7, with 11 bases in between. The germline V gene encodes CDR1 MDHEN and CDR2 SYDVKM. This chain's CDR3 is CASSLQGRGTQYF. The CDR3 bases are TGTGCCAGCAGTTTACAGGGGAGAGGGACCCAGTACTTC.

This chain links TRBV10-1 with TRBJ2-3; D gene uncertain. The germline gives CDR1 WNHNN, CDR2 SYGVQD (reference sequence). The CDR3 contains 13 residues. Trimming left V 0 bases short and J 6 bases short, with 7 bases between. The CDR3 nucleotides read TGCGCCAGCAGTGAGTCTATCCGGGATACGCAGTATTTT. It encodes CASSESIRDTQYF.

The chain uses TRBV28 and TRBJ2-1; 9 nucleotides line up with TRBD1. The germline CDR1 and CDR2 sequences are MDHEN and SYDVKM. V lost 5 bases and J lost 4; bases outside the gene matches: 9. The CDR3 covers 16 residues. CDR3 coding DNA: TGTGCCAGCAGTCCCCCAGGACAGGGGCTTTACAATGAGCAGTTCTTC. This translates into CASSPPGQGLYNEQFF.

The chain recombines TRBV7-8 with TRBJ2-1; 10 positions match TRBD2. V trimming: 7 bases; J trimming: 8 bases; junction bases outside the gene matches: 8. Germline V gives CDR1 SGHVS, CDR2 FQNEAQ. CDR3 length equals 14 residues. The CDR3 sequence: CASNPSSGRYEQFF. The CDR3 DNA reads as TGTGCCAGCAACCCGAGTAGCGGGAGGTATGAGCAGTTCTTC.

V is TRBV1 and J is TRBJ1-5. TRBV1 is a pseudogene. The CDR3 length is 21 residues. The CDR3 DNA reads TGCACCAGCAGCCAAGGCCGGGGTCTGGACCGACGGACCTATAGCAATCAGCCCCAGCATTTT. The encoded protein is CTSSQGRGLDRRTYSNQPQHF.

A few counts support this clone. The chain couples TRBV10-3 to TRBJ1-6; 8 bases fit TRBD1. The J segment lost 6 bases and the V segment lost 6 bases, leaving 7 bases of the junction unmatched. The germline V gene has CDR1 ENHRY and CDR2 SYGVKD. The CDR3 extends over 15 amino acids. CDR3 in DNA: TGTGCCATCAGCCCTGACAGGGGTGCTAATTCACCCCTCCACTTT. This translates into CAISPDRGANSPLHF.

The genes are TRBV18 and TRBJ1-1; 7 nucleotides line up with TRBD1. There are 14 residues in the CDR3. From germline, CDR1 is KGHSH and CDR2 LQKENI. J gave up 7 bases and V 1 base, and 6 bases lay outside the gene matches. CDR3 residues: CASSPLRGQGEAFF. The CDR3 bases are TGTGCCAGCTCACCACTAAGGGGGCAAGGTGAAGCTTTCTTT. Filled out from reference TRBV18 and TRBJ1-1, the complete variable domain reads NAGVMQNPRHLVRRRGQEARLRCSPMKGHSHVYWYRQLPEEGLKFMVYLQKENIIDESGMPKERFSAEFPKEGPSILRIQQVVRGDSAAYFCASSPLRGQGEAFFGQGTRLTVV.

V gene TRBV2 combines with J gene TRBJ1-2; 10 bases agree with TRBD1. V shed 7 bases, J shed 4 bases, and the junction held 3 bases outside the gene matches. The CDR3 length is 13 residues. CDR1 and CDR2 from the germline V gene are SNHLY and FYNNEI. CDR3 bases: TGTGCCAGCACCGGACAGGGGGTCTATGGCTACACCTTC. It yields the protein CASTGQGVYGYTF.

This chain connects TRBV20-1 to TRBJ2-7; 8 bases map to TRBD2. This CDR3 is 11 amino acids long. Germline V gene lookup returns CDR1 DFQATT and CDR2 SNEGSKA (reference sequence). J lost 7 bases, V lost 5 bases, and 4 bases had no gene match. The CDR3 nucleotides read TGCAGTGCTTCCGTAGCGGGAGAGCAGTACTTC. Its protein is CSASVAGEQYF.

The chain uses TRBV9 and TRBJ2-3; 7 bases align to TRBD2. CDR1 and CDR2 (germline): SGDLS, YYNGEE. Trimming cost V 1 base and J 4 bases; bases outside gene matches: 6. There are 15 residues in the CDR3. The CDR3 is CASSVMLAGSDTQYF. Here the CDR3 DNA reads TGTGCCAGCAGCGTAATGTTAGCGGGTTCAGATACGCAGTATTTT.

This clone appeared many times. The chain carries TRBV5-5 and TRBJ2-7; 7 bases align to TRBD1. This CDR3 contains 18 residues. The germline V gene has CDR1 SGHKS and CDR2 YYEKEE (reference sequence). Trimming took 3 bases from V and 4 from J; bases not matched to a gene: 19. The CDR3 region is CASSSDRWTGELRYEQYF. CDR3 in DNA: TGTGCCAGCAGCTCCGACCGTTGGACAGGTGAACTCCGATACGAGCAGTACTTC.

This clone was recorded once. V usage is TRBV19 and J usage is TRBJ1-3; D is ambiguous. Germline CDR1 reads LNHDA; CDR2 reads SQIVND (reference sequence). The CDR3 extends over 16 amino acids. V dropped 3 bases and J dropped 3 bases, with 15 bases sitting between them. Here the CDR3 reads CASSIFLGGLGNTIYF. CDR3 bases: TGTGCCAGTAGTATCTTCCTTGGCGGGCTTGGAAACACCATATATTTT.

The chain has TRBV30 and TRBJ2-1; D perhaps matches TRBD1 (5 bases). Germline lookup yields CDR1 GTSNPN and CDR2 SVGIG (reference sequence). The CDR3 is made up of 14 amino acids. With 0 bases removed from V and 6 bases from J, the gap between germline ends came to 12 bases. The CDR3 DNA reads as TGTGCCTGGAGTGTACCCGACAGAGGCAATGAGCAGTTCTTC. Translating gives CAWSVPDRGNEQFF.

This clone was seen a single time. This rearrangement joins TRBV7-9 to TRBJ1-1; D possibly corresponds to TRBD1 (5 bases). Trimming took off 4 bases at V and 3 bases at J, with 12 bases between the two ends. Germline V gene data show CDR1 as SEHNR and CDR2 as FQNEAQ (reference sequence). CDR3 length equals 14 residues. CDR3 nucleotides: TGTGCCAGCAGCTGGAAGGGGATGGACACTGAAGCTTTCTTT. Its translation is CASSWKGMDTEAFF.

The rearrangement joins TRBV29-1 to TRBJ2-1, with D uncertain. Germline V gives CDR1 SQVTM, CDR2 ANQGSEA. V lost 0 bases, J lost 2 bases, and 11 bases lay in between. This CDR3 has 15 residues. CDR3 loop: CSVEDGAETYNEQFF. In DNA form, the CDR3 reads TGCAGCGTTGAAGACGGAGCCGAGACCTACAATGAGCAGTTCTTC.

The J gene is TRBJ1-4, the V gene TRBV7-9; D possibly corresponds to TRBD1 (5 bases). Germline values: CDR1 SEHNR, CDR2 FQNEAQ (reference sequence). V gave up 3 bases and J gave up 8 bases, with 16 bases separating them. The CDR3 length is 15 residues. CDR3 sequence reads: CASSFGGAGIEKLFF. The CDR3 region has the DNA TGTGCCAGCAGCTTTGGAGGGGCAGGGATAGAAAAACTGTTTTTT.

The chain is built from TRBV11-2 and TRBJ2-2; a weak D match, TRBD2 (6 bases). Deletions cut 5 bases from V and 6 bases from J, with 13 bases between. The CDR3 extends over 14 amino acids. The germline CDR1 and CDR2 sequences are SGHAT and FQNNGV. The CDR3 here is CASSPGLPPGELFF. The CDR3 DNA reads TGTGCCAGCAGCCCGGGACTCCCCCCCGGGGAGCTGTTTTTT.

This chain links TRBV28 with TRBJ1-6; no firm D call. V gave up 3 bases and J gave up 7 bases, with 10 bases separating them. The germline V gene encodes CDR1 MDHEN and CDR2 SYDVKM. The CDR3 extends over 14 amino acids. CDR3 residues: CASSFGRVNSPLHF. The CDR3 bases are TGTGCCAGCAGTTTTGGGAGGGTGAATTCACCCCTCCACTTT.

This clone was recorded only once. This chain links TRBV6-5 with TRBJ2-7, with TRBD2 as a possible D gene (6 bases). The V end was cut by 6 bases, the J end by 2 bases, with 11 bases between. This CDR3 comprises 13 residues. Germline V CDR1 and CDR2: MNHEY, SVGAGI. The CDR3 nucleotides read TGTGCCAGCAGGCGGGACCCAACCTACGAGCAGTACTTC. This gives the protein CASRRDPTYEQYF.

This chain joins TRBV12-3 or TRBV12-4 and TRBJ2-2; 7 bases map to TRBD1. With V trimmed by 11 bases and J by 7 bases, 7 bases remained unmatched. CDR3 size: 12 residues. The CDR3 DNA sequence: TGTGCCGGAGGACAGGTTGGCGGGGAGCTGTTTTTT. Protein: CAGGQVGGELFF.

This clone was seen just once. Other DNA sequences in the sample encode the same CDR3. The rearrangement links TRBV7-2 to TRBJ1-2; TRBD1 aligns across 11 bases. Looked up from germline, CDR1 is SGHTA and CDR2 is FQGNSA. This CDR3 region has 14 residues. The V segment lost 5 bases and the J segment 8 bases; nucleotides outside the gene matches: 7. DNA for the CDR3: TGTGCCAGCAGCCCGGACAGGGGGCGAGGAGGCTACACCTTC. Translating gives CASSPDRGRGGYTF.

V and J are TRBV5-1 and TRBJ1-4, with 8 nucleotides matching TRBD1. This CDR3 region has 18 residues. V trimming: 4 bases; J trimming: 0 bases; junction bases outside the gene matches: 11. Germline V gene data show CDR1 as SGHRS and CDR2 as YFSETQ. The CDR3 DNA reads TGCGCCAGCAGCCCTGGGACAGGAGCCATTGCAACTAATGAAAAACTGTTTTTT. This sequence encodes CASSPGTGAIATNEKLFF.